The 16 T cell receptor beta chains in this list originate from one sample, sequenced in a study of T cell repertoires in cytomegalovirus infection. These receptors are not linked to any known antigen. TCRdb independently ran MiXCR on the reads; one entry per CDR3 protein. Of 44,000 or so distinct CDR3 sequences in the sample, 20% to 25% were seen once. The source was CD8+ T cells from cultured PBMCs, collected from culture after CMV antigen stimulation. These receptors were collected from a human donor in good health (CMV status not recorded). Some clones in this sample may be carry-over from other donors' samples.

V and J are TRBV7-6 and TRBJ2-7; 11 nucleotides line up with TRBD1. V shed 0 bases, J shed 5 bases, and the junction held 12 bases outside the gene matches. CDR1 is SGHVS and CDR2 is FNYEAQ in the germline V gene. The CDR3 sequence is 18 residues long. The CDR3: CASSLANPGTGGLDEQYF. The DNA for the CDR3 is TGTGCCAGCAGCTTAGCTAACCCCGGGACAGGGGGTCTAGACGAGCAGTACTTC.

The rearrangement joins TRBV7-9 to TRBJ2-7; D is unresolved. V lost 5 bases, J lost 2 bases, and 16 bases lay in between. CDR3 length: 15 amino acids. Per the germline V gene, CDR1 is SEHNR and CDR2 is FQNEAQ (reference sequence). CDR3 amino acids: CASSPRVAPTYEQYF. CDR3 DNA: TGTGCCAGCAGCCCTCGGGTAGCTCCTACCTACGAGCAGTACTTC.

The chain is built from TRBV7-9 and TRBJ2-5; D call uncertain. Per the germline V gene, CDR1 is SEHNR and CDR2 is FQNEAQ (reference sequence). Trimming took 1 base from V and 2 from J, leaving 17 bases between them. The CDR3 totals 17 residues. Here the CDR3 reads CASSLELGPKWQETQYF. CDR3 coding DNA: TGTGCCAGCAGCTTAGAACTTGGACCCAAATGGCAAGAGACCCAGTACTTC.

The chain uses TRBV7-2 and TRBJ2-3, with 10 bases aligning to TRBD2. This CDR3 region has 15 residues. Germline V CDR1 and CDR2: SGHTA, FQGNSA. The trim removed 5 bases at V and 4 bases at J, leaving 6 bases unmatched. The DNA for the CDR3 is TGTGCCAGCAGCCCTAGCGGGGGAGGTGCAGATACGCAGTATTTT. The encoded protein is CASSPSGGGADTQYF. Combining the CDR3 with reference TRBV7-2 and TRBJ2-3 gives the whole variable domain GAGVSQSPSNKVTEKGKDVELRCDPISGHTALYWYRQSLGQGLEFLIYFQGNSAPDKSGLPSDRFSAERTGGSVSTLTIQRTQQEDSAVYLCASSPSGGGADTQYFGPGTRLTVL.

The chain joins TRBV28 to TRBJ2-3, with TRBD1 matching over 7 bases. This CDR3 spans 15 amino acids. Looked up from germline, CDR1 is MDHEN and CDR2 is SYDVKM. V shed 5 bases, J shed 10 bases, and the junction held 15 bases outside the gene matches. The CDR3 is CASSPRQGRSVAQYF. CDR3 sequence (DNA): TGTGCCAGCAGTCCCCGACAGGGTCGTAGCGTTGCGCAGTATTTT.

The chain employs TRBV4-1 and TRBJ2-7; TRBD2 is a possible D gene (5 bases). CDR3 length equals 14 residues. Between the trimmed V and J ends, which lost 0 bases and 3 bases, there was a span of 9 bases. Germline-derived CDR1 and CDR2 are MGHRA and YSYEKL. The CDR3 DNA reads TGCGCCAGCAGCCAAGAGGCCCGGGACTACGAGCAGTACTTC. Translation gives CASSQEARDYEQYF.

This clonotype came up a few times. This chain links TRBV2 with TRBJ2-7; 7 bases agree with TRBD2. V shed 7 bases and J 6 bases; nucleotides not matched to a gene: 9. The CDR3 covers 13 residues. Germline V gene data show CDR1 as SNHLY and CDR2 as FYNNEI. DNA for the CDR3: TGTGCCAGCACCCGGGGAGCGGGGCGCGAGCAGTACTTC. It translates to CASTRGAGREQYF.

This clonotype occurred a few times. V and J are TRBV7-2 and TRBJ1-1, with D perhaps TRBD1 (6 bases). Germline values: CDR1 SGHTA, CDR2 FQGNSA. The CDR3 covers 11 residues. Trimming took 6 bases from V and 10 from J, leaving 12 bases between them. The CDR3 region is CASRLTGTAFF. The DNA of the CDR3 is TGTGCCAGCAGACTAACAGGGACAGCTTTCTTT.

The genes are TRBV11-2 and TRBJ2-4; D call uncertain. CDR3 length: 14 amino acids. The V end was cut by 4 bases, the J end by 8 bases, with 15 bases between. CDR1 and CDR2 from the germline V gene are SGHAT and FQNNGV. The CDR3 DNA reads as TGTGCCAGCAGCTCTGAGACCCTACTACACATTCAGTACTTC. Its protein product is CASSSETLLHIQYF.

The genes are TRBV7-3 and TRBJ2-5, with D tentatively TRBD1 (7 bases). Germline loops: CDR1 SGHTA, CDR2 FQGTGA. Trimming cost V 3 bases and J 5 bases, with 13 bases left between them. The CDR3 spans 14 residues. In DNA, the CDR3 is TGTGCCAGCAGCTTGGGACCAGGGGGGGAGACCCAGTACTTC. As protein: CASSLGPGGETQYF.

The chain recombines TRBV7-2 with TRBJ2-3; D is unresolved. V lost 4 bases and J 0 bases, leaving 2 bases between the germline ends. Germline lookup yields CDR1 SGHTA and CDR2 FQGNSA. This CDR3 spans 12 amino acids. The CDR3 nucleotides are TGTGCCAGCAGCTGGAGCACAGATACGCAGTATTTT. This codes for CASSWSTDTQYF.

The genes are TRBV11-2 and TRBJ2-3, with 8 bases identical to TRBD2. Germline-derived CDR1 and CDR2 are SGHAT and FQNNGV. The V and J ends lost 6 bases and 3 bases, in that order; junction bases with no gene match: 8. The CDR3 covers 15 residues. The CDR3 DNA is TGTGCCAGCAGGTCTGGCGGGAGGAGTACAGATACGCAGTATTTT. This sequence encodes CASRSGGRSTDTQYF. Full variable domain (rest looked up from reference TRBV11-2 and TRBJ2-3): EAGVAQSPRYKIIEKRQSVAFWCNPISGHATLYWYQQILGQGPKLLIQFQNNGVVDDSQLPKDRFSAERLKGVDSTLKIQPAKLEDSAVYLCASRSGGRSTDTQYFGPGTRLTVL.

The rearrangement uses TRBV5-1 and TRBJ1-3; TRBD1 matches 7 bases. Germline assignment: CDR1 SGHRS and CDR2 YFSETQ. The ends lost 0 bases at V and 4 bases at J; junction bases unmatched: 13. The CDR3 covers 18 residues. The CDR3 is CASSLDPRRQGSGNTIYF. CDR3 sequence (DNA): TGCGCCAGCAGCTTGGACCCCCGACGACAGGGATCGGGAAACACCATATATTTT.

CDR3 nucleotides: TGTGCCAGCAGCCCGGGACGGGTGTCTGGAGGAAACACCATATATTTT. This sequence encodes CASSPGRVSGGNTIYF. The rearrangement joins TRBV7-2 to TRBJ1-3; perhaps TRBD1 as D (5 bases). This CDR3 contains 16 residues. Trimming pared 5 bases from V and 4 bases from J, leaving 18 bases between. The germline V gene has CDR1 SGHTA and CDR2 FQGNSA.

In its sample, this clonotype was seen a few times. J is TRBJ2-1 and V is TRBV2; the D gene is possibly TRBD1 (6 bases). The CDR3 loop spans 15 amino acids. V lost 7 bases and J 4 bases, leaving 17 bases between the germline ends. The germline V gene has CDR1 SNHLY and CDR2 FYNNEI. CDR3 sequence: CASTYLGTPYNEQFF. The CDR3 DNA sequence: TGTGCCAGCACCTACCTCGGGACACCATACAATGAGCAGTTCTTC.

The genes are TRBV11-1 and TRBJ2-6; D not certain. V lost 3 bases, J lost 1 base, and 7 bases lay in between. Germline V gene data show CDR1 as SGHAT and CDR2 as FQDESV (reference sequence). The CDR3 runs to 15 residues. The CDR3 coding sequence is TGTGCCAGCAGCTTTGACCCTTCTGGGGCCAACGTCCTGACTTTC. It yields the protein CASSFDPSGANVLTF. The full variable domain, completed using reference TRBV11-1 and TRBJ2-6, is EAEVAQSPRYKITEKSQAVAFWCDPISGHATLYWYRQILGQGPELLVQFQDESVVDDSQLPKDRFSAERLKGVDSTLKIQPAELGDSAMYLCASSFDPSGANVLTFGAGSRLTVL.